Each of the 4 T cell receptor beta chains below was sequenced from the same sample in a study of blood T cell repertoires in COVID-19. TCRdb's table, derived via immunoSEQ multiplex PCR, lists solely in-frame clones and lacks some. The table has approximately 180,000 clones, 75% to 90% seen once. The sequenced sample was PBMCs or T cells enriched from blood (not recorded which). The receptors here all came from a middle-aged man who had recovered from COVID-19.

The genes are TRBV18 and TRBJ1-6; TRBD1 matches 7 bases. Germline V CDR1 and CDR2: KGHSH, LQKENI. V shed 3 bases and J 9 bases; nucleotides not matched to a gene: 5. The CDR3 sequence is 14 residues long. CDR3 sequence reads: CASSPGSGGSPLHF. Written as DNA, the CDR3 is TGTGCCAGCTCACCCGGGTCAGGGGGTTCACCCCTCCACTTT.

CDR3 loop: CASYRTGGYGKLFF. DNA for the CDR3: TGTGCCAGTTATAGGACAGGGGGCTATGGAAAACTGTTTTTT. The rearrangement joins TRBV6-5 to TRBJ1-4, with TRBD1 identical over 11 bases. This CDR3 is built from 14 residues. Germline loops: CDR1 MNHEY, CDR2 SVGAGI. The V segment lost 9 bases and the J segment 10 bases; nucleotides outside the gene matches: 10.

The chain joins TRBV9 to TRBJ1-6; maybe TRBD1 (5 bases). The CDR3 loop spans 15 amino acids. Per germline, CDR1 SGDLS and CDR2 YYNGEE. V lost 0 bases to trimming and J lost 10 bases, with 14 bases between them. The CDR3 bases are TGTGCCAGCAGCGTAGAAGGGGTAGAAAACTCACCCCTCCACTTT. Amino acids: CASSVEGVENSPLHF.

J is TRBJ1-2 and V is TRBV14, with D unclear. The CDR3 consists of 14 residues. Germline assignment: CDR1 SGHDN and CDR2 FVKESK. V lost 0 bases and J lost 3, with 8 bases in between. CDR3 in amino acids: CASSQDPSDYGYTF. The CDR3 DNA reads as TGTGCCAGCAGCCAAGACCCCAGTGACTATGGCTACACCTTC.